The present T cell receptor (beta chain) was sequenced within a study of T-cell memory formation after mild COVID-19. In its sample, this clonotype was seen a few times. CDR3 length: 14 amino acids. V shed 6 bases, J shed 3 bases, and the junction held 8 bases outside the gene matches. Each CDR3 protein gets one entry after TCRdb re-called the 5' RACE reads with MiXCR. This sample has roughly 450,000 distinct CDR3 sequences; about a sixth occur once, and the top ten carry roughly 21%. The sequencing sample was made of PBMCs or a T cell subset sorted from them (not recorded which). This receptor was identified in a young man who had mild COVID-19 (a few samples of this study predate the infection). Cell type and time point are not known. The J gene is TRBJ2-7, the V gene TRBV12-3 or TRBV12-4, with TRBD1 identical over 7 bases. CDR3 sequence: CASRYDRAHYEQYF. DNA of the CDR3: TGTGCCAGCAGATACGACAGGGCCCACTACGAGCAGTACTTC.